These T cell receptor beta chains were read from a single sample in a study of cytomegalovirus exposure and HLA in healthy donors. Sequencing was performed with immunoSEQ multiplex PCR; in TCRdb, only in-frame clones are kept and a portion is missing. This sample yields 130,000 to 150,000 clones, of which roughly 75% are seen a single time; roughly 2.9% belongs to the top ten. Sequenced sample: PBMCs. Receptor source: a female donor in good health and CMV-seronegative. Each CDR3 is given with its conserved first and last residue. The D gene is left open where the match is weak. The size entry is marked missing in some rows and otherwise reads once, few, many or a size class.

clone_size	v_call	j_call	d_call	cdr3_nt	cdr3_aa
-	TRBV28	TRBJ1-6	TRBD1	TGTGCCAGCAGTTCGACTCCGGGACAGAGCTCCTATAATTCACCCCTCCACTTT	CASSSTPGQSSYNSPLHF
-	TRBV29-1	TRBJ1-2	-	TGCAGCGTTGTACAGGGAAGCCTCTATGGCTACACCTTC	CSVVQGSLYGYTF
-	TRBV9	TRBJ2-1	-	TGTGCCAGCAGCGTAGGAGGGGGGATAGGACAGGACAATGAGCAGTTCTTC	CASSVGGGIGQDNEQFF
-	TRBV7-6	TRBJ1-1	-	TGTGCCAGCAGCTTAGTCCCGGGACACCCTGAAGCTTTCTTT	CASSLVPGHPEAFF
-	TRBV19	TRBJ2-2	-	TGTGCCAGTAGTATGTTGATGGGCAGGGGCGGTGAGATGTTTTTT	CASSMLMGRGGEMFF
-	TRBV6-6	TRBJ1-2	-	TGTGCCAGCACCCTAGAAGCAGGAGGTCGCGGCTACACCTTC	CASTLEAGGRGYTF
once	TRBV11-2	TRBJ1-2	TRBD1	TGTGCCAGCAGCCCAGTCAGGGGCAGGGGGGACGGCTACACCTTC	CASSPVRGRGDGYTF
-	TRBV19	TRBJ1-1	-	TGTGCCAGTAGTCAGGGTATGGGGACTGAAGCTTTCTTT	CASSQGMGTEAFF
-	TRBV6-1	TRBJ2-2	-	TGTGCCAGCTTGCGCGGGTCTCTAGCTACCGGGGAGCTGTTTTTT	CASLRGSLATGELFF
-	TRBV5-1	TRBJ1-3	TRBD1	TGCGCCAGCAGCCCAAATCGACAGGGGAGCTCTGGAAACACCATATATTTT	CASSPNRQGSSGNTIYF
-	TRBV5-1	TRBJ2-5	TRBD2	TGCGCCAGCAGCTTGGGCCTAGCGGGGCCGAAAGAGACCCAGTACTTC	CASSLGLAGPKETQYF
-	TRBV28	TRBJ2-1	-	TGTGCCAGCAGTTTGGAACAGGCGATCTCCTACAATGAGCAGTTCTTC	CASSLEQAISYNEQFF
-	TRBV11-3	TRBJ1-1	-	TGTGCCAGCAGCTTAGGACAGAACACTGAAGCTTTCTTT	CASSLGQNTEAFF
-	TRBV11-2	TRBJ2-3	-	TGTGCCAGCAGCTTAGGAGGTGTCGCAGATACGCAGTATTTT	CASSLGGVADTQYF
-	TRBV15	TRBJ1-5	TRBD1	TGTGCCACCAGCAGAGTGACAGGGTTCGGGCAGCCCCAGCATTTT	CATSRVTGFGQPQHF
once	TRBV18	TRBJ1-1	-	TGTGCCAGCTCACCTATACAGGGAGGGACTGAAGCTTTCTTT	CASSPIQGGTEAFF
-	TRBV27	TRBJ1-4	-	TGTGCCAGCAGTTTAGAGGGGGTTGGGAAACTGTTTTTT	CASSLEGVGKLFF
-	TRBV7-3	TRBJ2-3	-	TGTGCCAGCAGCTTCGGCACAGATACGCAGTATTTT	CASSFGTDTQYF
-	TRBV27	TRBJ2-5	TRBD2	TGTGCCAGCAGTCAGCGGGGAGGAGAGACCCAGTACTTC	CASSQRGGETQYF
-	TRBV6-6	TRBJ2-1	-	TGTGCCAGCAGTTACTCCCTAACCGGCAATGAGCAGTTCTTC	CASSYSLTGNEQFF